This T cell receptor (beta chain) was captured in a study of identifying expanded T cells in peripheral blood. Measured with immunoSEQ multiplex PCR; TCRdb has only the in-frame clones, and not every one. Among around 80,000 clones listed, 85% to 90% were seen once. Of note for this clone: Its specificity is not known.

Between the trimmed V and J ends, which lost 5 bases and 5 bases, there was a span of 31 bases. This CDR3 spans 19 amino acids. Germline V gene sequence: CDR1 SEHNR, CDR2 FQNEAQ (reference sequence). Findings and caveats of the study: Two-week clone count variance significantly increased as total template count grew. About 1.2 clones differed between technical replicates, versus around 15 and 19 over time.

No infections or other immune events were documented during collection. The sequence was collected from a person aged 18-70 years in good health. The V gene is TRBV7-9, the J gene TRBJ2-7; D perhaps matches TRBD1 (5 bases). The sequencing input was blood. CDR3 amino acids: CASSRPDVLRPQGNNEQYF. In nucleotides, the CDR3 is TGTGCCAGCAGCCGCCCTGATGTACTAAGACCCCAGGGAAATAACGAGCAGTACTTC. Supplemented by reference TRBV7-9 and TRBJ2-7, the full variable domain reads DTGVSQNPRHKITKRGQNVTFRCDPISEHNRLYWYRQTLGQGPEFLTYFQNEAQLEKSRLLSDRFSAERPKGSFSTLEIQRTEQGDSAMYLCASSRPDVLRPQGNNEQYFGPGTRLTVT.